These 15 T cell receptor beta chains were all obtained from the same sample, sequenced in a study of identical twins (TCRdb year 2016). The library was generated by 5' RACE. Instrument used: Illumina HiSeq 2000. The public reads were run again by TCRdb, first through fastp at Q25 and then through MiXCR, and only productive beta chains were kept. Each record represents a unique CDR3 protein, reported with the most common genes and DNA among its rows. For this sample the table gives hundreds of thousands of distinct CDR3 sequences, of which over 8.5% were detected only once. The leading ten clones occupy 0.8% to 1% of the sample. The same data also contributed to another study, on yellow fever vaccine responses in identical twins.

The sample consisted of PBMCs. These receptor sequences come from a woman aged 18 to 35 in good health.

The V gene is TRBV20-1, the J gene TRBJ2-1; 9 positions match TRBD2. V was clipped by 1 base and J by 9 bases; unmatched bases: 4. The CDR3 is made up of 13 amino acids. Germline values: CDR1 DFQATT, CDR2 SNEGSKA (reference sequence). CDR3: CSARGGGAAEQFF. The CDR3 bases are TGCAGTGCTAGAGGCGGGGGGGCTGCTGAGCAGTTCTTC.

The CDR3 loop is CASSLAPTETQYF. The DNA for the CDR3 is TGCGCCAGCAGCTTGGCCCCCACGGAGACCCAGTACTTC. This chain links TRBV5-1 with TRBJ2-5; D unresolved. CDR1 and CDR2 from the germline V gene are SGHRS and YFSETQ. Trimming stripped 0 bases from V and 5 bases from J, with 8 bases between. The CDR3 sequence is 13 residues long.

This clonotype was seen ten or more times. V gene TRBV6-2 or TRBV6-3 combines with J gene TRBJ1-6; 10 nucleotides agree with TRBD1. The CDR3 is 20 residues long. J gave up 4 bases and V 2 bases, and 14 bases lay outside the gene matches. Germline lookup yields CDR1 MNHEY and CDR2 SVGEGT. This CDR3 reads CASSYTAGTGANAYNSPLHF. CDR3 in DNA: TGTGCCAGCAGTTACACCGCCGGGACAGGGGCTAATGCTTATAATTCACCCCTCCACTTT.

This clonotype appeared many times. This chain connects TRBV12-3 or TRBV12-4 to TRBJ2-3, with D maybe TRBD2 (6 bases). Trimming took 2 bases from V and 2 from J, leaving 14 bases between them. CDR3 size: 16 residues. CDR3 protein: CASSLILASFTDTQYF. In DNA, the CDR3 is TGTGCCAGCAGTTTAATCCTAGCGAGCTTCACAGATACGCAGTATTTT.

This clonotype was counted a few times. V usage is TRBV4-2 and J usage is TRBJ1-2, with 10 nucleotides matching TRBD1. The junction had 7 bases not matched to a gene; V was cut back by 3 bases and J by 6 bases. The germline V gene has CDR1 LGHNA and CDR2 YNFKEQ. CDR3 length: 15 amino acids. DNA for the CDR3: TGTGCCAGCAGCCAGCGGGACAGGGGTCCCGATGGCTACACCTTC. This encodes CASSQRDRGPDGYTF.

V is TRBV7-9 and J is TRBJ2-3; TRBD2 agrees at 11 bases. The CDR3 runs to 17 residues. Per germline, CDR1 SEHNR and CDR2 FQNEAQ (reference sequence). Unmatched junction bases numbered 14, after V lost 6 bases and J lost 6 bases. The CDR3 DNA is TGTGCCAGCAGGCGACAGGGTAGCGGGGGGGCCGCGGATACGCAGTATTTT. Protein product: CASRRQGSGGAADTQYF.

This clonotype was recorded a few times. DNA for the CDR3: TGTGCCTGGAGCCTCAGGGACACTGAAGCTTTCTTT. Amino acid sequence: CAWSLRDTEAFF. The J gene is TRBJ1-1, the V gene TRBV30; D might be TRBD1 (5 bases). V gave up 3 bases and J gave up 3 bases, with 8 bases separating them. Germline-derived CDR1 and CDR2 are GTSNPN and SVGIG (reference sequence). CDR3 length: 12 residues.

This clonotype has more than one count but fewer than ten. J is TRBJ2-3 and V is TRBV6-5; D might be TRBD2 (6 bases). The CDR3 length is 15 residues. The germline V gene encodes CDR1 MNHEY and CDR2 SVGAGI. Trimming removed 0 bases at V and 5 bases at J, with 12 bases between. CDR3 amino acids: CASSYSGREIDTQYF. CDR3 nucleotides: TGTGCCAGCAGTTACTCGGGCCGGGAGATAGATACGCAGTATTTT.

This clonotype was counted a few times. This chain connects TRBV11-2 to TRBJ2-1, with 15 bases matching TRBD2. The CDR3 is 19 residues long. The trim removed 0 bases at V and 0 bases at J, leaving 3 bases unmatched. Looked up from germline, CDR1 is SGHAT and CDR2 is FQNNGV. The CDR3 bases are TGTGCCAGCAGCTTAGAAGGGACTAGCGGGAGGCACTCCTACAATGAGCAGTTCTTC. This encodes CASSLEGTSGRHSYNEQFF. Together with reference TRBV11-2 and TRBJ2-1, the CDR3 gives the full variable domain: EAGVAQSPRYKIIEKRQSVAFWCNPISGHATLYWYQQILGQGPKLLIQFQNNGVVDDSQLPKDRFSAERLKGVDSTLKIQPAKLEDSAVYLCASSLEGTSGRHSYNEQFFGPGTRLTVL.

This clonotype showed up just a few times. The rearrangement links TRBV6-4 to TRBJ2-1; D could derive from TRBD1 or TRBD2 (6 bases each). Between the trimmed V and J ends, which lost 6 bases and 9 bases, there was a span of 15 bases. This CDR3 has 13 residues. The germline V gene has CDR1 MRHNA and CDR2 SNTAGT. The DNA of the CDR3 is TGTGCCAGCAGACAATACGGGGGCAGTGAGCAGTTCTTC. Translated, it gives CASRQYGGSEQFF.

This clonotype was observed a few times. This chain joins TRBV7-2 and TRBJ2-1; 9 positions match TRBD2. The V gene end was trimmed by 6 bases and the J gene end by 4 bases; junction bases not matched to a gene: 10. Germline values: CDR1 SGHTA, CDR2 FQGNSA. This CDR3 region has 16 residues. CDR3 coding DNA: TGTGCCAGCAGTTCCCGGGCGGGAGGGTATTACAATGAGCAGTTCTTC. Translating gives CASSSRAGGYYNEQFF.

The J gene is TRBJ2-7, the V gene TRBV15; unclear D gene. Trimming cost V 3 bases and J 4 bases, with 7 bases left between them. Per the germline V gene, CDR1 is LNHNV and CDR2 is YYDKDF (reference sequence). The CDR3 contains 12 residues. Here the CDR3 DNA reads TGTGCCACCAGCAGCGACGGGTACGAGCAGTACTTC. Translating it yields CATSSDGYEQYF.

This rearrangement joins TRBV13 to TRBJ2-1; no clear D. V shed 5 bases and J shed 6 bases, with 14 bases lying between them. Germline CDR1 PRHDT, CDR2 FYEKMQ (reference sequence). This CDR3 spans 14 amino acids. CDR3 nucleotides: TGTGCCAGCAGCCCGAGGTGGAGTGGCAATGAGCAGTTCTTC. As protein: CASSPRWSGNEQFF.

The chain joins TRBV19 to TRBJ1-4; weak D call: TRBD1 (6 bases). The germline gives CDR1 LNHDA, CDR2 SQIVND (reference sequence). The CDR3 has 17 amino acids. Trimming removed 5 bases from V and 0 bases from J, with 16 bases in between. This CDR3 reads CASSPSRGTATNEKLFF. CDR3 in DNA: TGTGCCAGTAGTCCGTCGAGGGGGACGGCAACTAATGAAAAACTGTTTTTT.

The rearrangement joins TRBV7-9 to TRBJ2-3; no reliable D call. The CDR3 totals 12 residues. Trimming pared 7 bases from V and 6 bases from J, leaving 11 bases between. The germline CDR1 and CDR2 sequences are SEHNR and FQNEAQ (reference sequence). The CDR3 DNA reads TGTGCCAGCACCCTACCCCGGGATACGCAGTATTTT. This gives the protein CASTLPRDTQYF.